One and the same sample provided the 5 T cell receptor beta chains below, sequenced in a study of blood T cell repertoires in COVID-19. The method was immunoSEQ multiplex PCR; TCRdb's version includes in-frame clones alone and lacks a portion of them. The sample holds under 100,000 clones, about 85% seen once. Sequenced: peripheral blood. Source of these receptors: a man older than 75 with active or convalescent COVID-19.

This clone was seen more than once but under ten times. The chain has TRBV5-1 and TRBJ2-1; TRBD2 is a possible D gene (6 bases). This CDR3 region has 16 residues. The ends were cut back, 3 bases at V and 0 bases at J, with 13 bases in the middle. Germline assignment: CDR1 SGHRS and CDR2 YFSETQ. The CDR3 DNA reads as TGCGCCAGCAGCTATGGACTAAAACCCTCCTACAATGAGCAGTTCTTC. Its protein is CASSYGLKPSYNEQFF.

The chain has TRBV28 and TRBJ2-2, with D perhaps TRBD1 (6 bases). V dropped 4 bases and J dropped 4 bases, with 16 bases sitting between them. The CDR3 length is 16 residues. Germline V gene sequence: CDR1 MDHEN, CDR2 SYDVKM. The DNA for the CDR3 is TGTGCCAGCAGTTATGCCCGCATGACAGGCACCGGGGAGCTGTTTTTT. Translation gives CASSYARMTGTGELFF.

This chain joins TRBV6-8 and TRBJ1-6, with 8 bases matching TRBD1. The junction had 3 bases not matched to a gene; V was cut back by 4 bases and J by 7 bases. Per the germline V gene, CDR1 is MNHGY and CDR2 is SAAAGT. The CDR3 totals 14 residues. The CDR3 here is CASSSQGANSPLHF. In nucleotides, the CDR3 is TGTGCCAGCAGTTCGCAGGGGGCAAATTCACCCCTCCACTTT.

There are a few counts of this clone. The rearrangement joins TRBV4-1 to TRBJ2-3; 8 nucleotides line up with TRBD1. The CDR3 has 18 amino acids. Trimming removed 4 bases from V and 5 bases from J; junction bases left unmatched: 17. From germline, CDR1 is MGHRA and CDR2 YSYEKL. The CDR3 spells CASSLEPWTGNGGDTQYF. CDR3 bases: TGCGCCAGCAGCCTCGAGCCCTGGACAGGGAACGGGGGAGATACGCAGTATTTT.

The chain joins TRBV5-1 to TRBJ2-1; 7 nucleotides align to TRBD2. CDR1 SGHRS and CDR2 YFSETQ come from the germline V gene. The junction had 6 bases not matched to a gene; V was cut back by 4 bases and J by 8 bases. CDR3 length: 13 amino acids. As DNA, the CDR3 is TGCGCCAGCAGCACACTAGCGTCAGATGAGCAGTTCTTC. This gives the protein CASSTLASDEQFF.